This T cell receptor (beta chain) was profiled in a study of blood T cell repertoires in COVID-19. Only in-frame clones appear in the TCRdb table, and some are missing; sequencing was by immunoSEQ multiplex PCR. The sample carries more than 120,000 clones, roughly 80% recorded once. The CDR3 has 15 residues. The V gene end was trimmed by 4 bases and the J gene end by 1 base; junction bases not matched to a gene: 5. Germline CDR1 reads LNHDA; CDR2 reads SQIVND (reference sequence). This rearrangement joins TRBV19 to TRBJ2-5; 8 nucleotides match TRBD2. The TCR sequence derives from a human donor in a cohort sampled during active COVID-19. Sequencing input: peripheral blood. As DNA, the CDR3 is TGTGCCAGTAGTACCACCGGGGGGGCCCAAGAGACCCAGTACTTC. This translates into CASSTTGGAQETQYF.